This T cell receptor (beta chain) was documented in a study of shared clonotypes between healthy human individuals. Sequencing used immunoSEQ multiplex PCR; TCRdb keeps in-frame clones, though not all of them. The sample carries more than 2,000,000 clones, over 90% recorded once. The germline CDR1 and CDR2 sequences are KGHSH and LQKENI. V was pared by 3 bases and J by 4 bases, with 7 bases between. The CDR3 runs 12 residues. The chain couples TRBV18 to TRBJ2-7; the D is unclear. Sequences were obtained from naive CD4+ T cells from PBMCs. Subset meaning: CD45RA+ positively selected. This TCR came from a man younger than 35 in good health. Some clones in this sample may be carry-over from other donors' samples. The CDR3 nucleotides are TGTGCCAGCTCACCCCAAATATACGAGCAGTACTTC. Residues: CASSPQIYEQYF.